The rows below give T cell receptor beta chains drawn from one sample of a study of prognosis after radiotherapy for stage I lung cancer. TCRdb ran MiXCR on the multiplex PCR reads and lists one entry per CDR3 protein. The repertoire holds around 13,000 distinct CDR3 sequences, with just under 30% as singletons. The sample here was PBMCs, taken before or after stereotactic body radiation therapy (not recorded which). The receptors were sampled from a donor of 50 years or more with non-small cell lung cancer. Both conserved end residues are part of each CDR3. The D gene is left open where the match is weak. Clone size is given for some rows only: seen once, a few or many times, or a class if the clone is expanded.

V: TRBV9
size: many
J: TRBJ2-7
D: TRBD1
CDR3: CASSVTYGTGYEQYF
DNA: TGTGCCAGCAGCGTTACGTACGGGACAGGCTACGAGCAGTACTTC

V: TRBV11-2
size: medium-sized
J: TRBJ2-1
D: -
CDR3: CASSLAVQIWNEQFF
DNA: TGTGCCAGCAGCTTAGCGGTACAGATTTGGAATGAGCAGTTCTTC

V: TRBV25-1
size: -
J: TRBJ2-5
D: -
CDR3: CASTVTIGTWNEETQYF
DNA: TGTGCCAGTACCGTAACAATCGGAACATGGAATGAAGAGACTCAGTACTTC

V: TRBV3-1
size: many
J: TRBJ2-3
D: -
CDR3: CASSQDLHTDTQYF
DNA: TGTGCCAGCAGCCAAGATCTGCATACAGATACGCAGTATTTT

V: TRBV2
size: many
J: TRBJ1-1
D: -
CDR3: CASRFFTGDTEAFF
DNA: TGTGCCAGCAGGTTCTTTACAGGAGACACTGAAGCTTTCTTT

V: TRBV7-8
size: medium-sized
J: TRBJ1-2
D: -
CDR3: CASSPDLVTLNGYTF
DNA: TGTGCCAGCAGCCCCGACCTAGTTACTTTAAATGGCTACACCTTC

V: TRBV7-9
size: many
J: TRBJ2-1
D: TRBD2
CDR3: CASSLGGGGGLAGGEQFF
DNA: TGTGCCAGCAGCTTAGGTGGAGGGGGAGGACTAGCGGGAGGTGAGCAGTTCTTC

V: TRBV2
size: medium-sized
J: TRBJ2-1
D: -
CDR3: CASRRDAGNNEQFF
DNA: TGTGCCAGCAGGCGGGACGCCGGGAACAATGAGCAGTTCTTC

V: TRBV5-1
size: many
J: TRBJ2-7
D: -
CDR3: CASSWAPAESYEQYF
DNA: TGCGCCAGCAGCTGGGCTCCGGCGGAAAGCTACGAGCAGTACTTC

V: TRBV19
size: many
J: TRBJ1-2
D: -
CDR3: CASHLDGQGGYGYTF
DNA: TGTGCCAGTCATTTAGATGGGCAGGGAGGCTATGGCTACACCTTC

V: TRBV6-4
size: -
J: TRBJ1-5
D: -
CDR3: CAGSSTGIYQPQHF
DNA: TGTGCCGGCAGCTCAACTGGGATCTATCAGCCCCAGCATTTT

V: TRBV28
size: few
J: TRBJ1-1
D: -
CDR3: CASSPPGVVGLTEAFF
DNA: TGTGCCAGCAGTCCCCCGGGAGTAGTGGGCCTCACTGAAGCTTTCTTT

V: TRBV7-9
size: -
J: TRBJ2-6
D: TRBD1
CDR3: CVSSPEADRAGANVLTF
DNA: TGTGTCAGCAGCCCTGAAGCTGACAGGGCTGGGGCCAACGTCCTGACTTTC

V: TRBV6-1
size: medium-sized
J: TRBJ2-3
D: -
CDR3: CASSVTGSGGVTDTQYF
DNA: TGTGCCAGCAGCGTGACGGGAAGCGGAGGTGTCACAGATACGCAGTATTTT

V: TRBV7-2
size: many
J: TRBJ2-7
D: TRBD1
CDR3: CASSLGTGPSYEQYF
DNA: TGTGCCAGCAGCCTAGGGACAGGGCCATCCTACGAGCAGTACTTC

V: TRBV7-9
size: -
J: TRBJ2-7
D: TRBD2
CDR3: CASSTQEKRLANYEQYF
DNA: TGTGCCAGCAGCACCCAAGAAAAAAGACTAGCGAACTACGAGCAGTACTTC

V: TRBV4-2
size: -
J: TRBJ2-2
D: -
CDR3: CAISRGRLVGTNTGELFF
DNA: TGTGCCATCAGCCGTGGTCGACTGGTGGGGACGAACACCGGGGAGCTGTTTTTT

V: TRBV3-1
size: large
J: TRBJ2-1
D: -
CDR3: CASSQGTYLNEQFF
DNA: TGTGCCAGCAGCCAAGGGACTTATCTCAATGAGCAGTTCTTC

V: TRBV20-1
size: -
J: TRBJ1-1
D: TRBD1
CDR3: CSARDPWTGGGNTGAFF
DNA: TGCAGTGCTAGAGATCCCTGGACAGGGGGGGGGAACACTGGAGCTTTCTTT